This T cell receptor beta chain was identified during a study of T cell repertoires in ileal Crohn's disease. At the level of the study: Patients had a median roughly 8-year disease duration, and approximately 36% were active smokers.

On this clone: The antigen is not known.

Overall study findings and caveats: Clonal expansions were more frequent in active smokers than non-smokers at surgery. All patients with clonality above 26.8% had endoscopic recurrence.

The protocol was immunoSEQ multiplex PCR, while the TCRdb copy is restricted to in-frame clones and leaves out a portion. Of around 5,700 clones in the sample, 85% to 90% are singletons; the top ten hold approximately 0.88%. Before sorting, lamina propria lymphocytes were separated from surgical specimens by density gradient. Eligibility required adulthood, ileal or ileocolonic Crohn's disease and indicated ileocolonic resection. The CDR3 contains 14 residues. The trim removed 3 bases at V and 5 bases at J, leaving 6 bases unmatched. Germline assignment: CDR1 SGHRS and CDR2 YFSETQ. Sequences were obtained from CD4+ T cells from ileum. The chain uses TRBV5-1 and TRBJ1-2; TRBD1 agrees at 8 bases. The source of this sequence is an adult with Crohn's disease. Some clones in this sample may be carry-over from other donors' samples. This CDR3 is CASSSTGAEYGYTF. The CDR3 DNA is TGCGCCAGCAGCTCGACAGGGGCCGAATATGGCTACACCTTC.